Included here is one T cell receptor beta chain sequence, with context. The antigen is unknown. The source of the sample is a study of cytomegalovirus exposure and HLA in healthy donors. Regarding the study as a whole: The study flagged some 180 TCR beta chains as cytomegalovirus-associated.

Only in-frame clones appear in the TCRdb table, and some are missing; sequencing was by immunoSEQ multiplex PCR. The repertoire holds more than 95,000 clones, with roughly 93% as singletons. V gave up 5 bases and J gave up 5 bases, with 21 bases separating them. CDR3 length: 16 residues. Germline V gene lookup returns CDR1 SGHTA and CDR2 FQGNSA. The source material was PBMCs. The chain couples TRBV7-2 to TRBJ1-2; D not resolved. This clonotype originated in a young woman in good health and CMV-seronegative. CDR3 DNA: TGTGCCAGCAGCCCGCCCGGGGAGGTGGGCGGGTATGGCTACACCTTC. Translating gives CASSPPGEVGGYGYTF.